This T cell receptor (beta chain) was obtained from a study of CD8 T cells in ankylosing spondylitis. Study-wide findings and caveats: What seemed typical of ankylosing spondylitis blood was a TCR beta motif built from roughly eight highly homologous variants. A CD8+ phenotype characterized the disease-linked clones, which were relatively rare in peripheral blood.

The V end lost 3 bases, the J end lost 4 bases, and 21 bases lay between the germline ends. CDR1 and CDR2 (germline): SGHAT, FQDESV (reference sequence). The CDR3 spans 18 residues. This clonotype was detected ten times or more. Its antigen is not identified. TCRdb re-called the 5' RACE reads with MiXCR, one entry per CDR3 protein. The repertoire holds about 540,000 distinct CDR3 sequences, 10% to 15% seen once, with 6.8% in the top ten. Sequenced: blood, either unsorted or a sorted T cell fraction (not recorded which). The TCR was taken from a male donor with ankylosing spondylitis. The V and J genes are TRBV11-1 and TRBJ1-4, with D perhaps matching TRBD1 (6 bases). CDR3 DNA sequence: TGTGCCAGCAGCTTTACTTTCTTCGGACAGCAAATTAATGAAAAACTGTTTTTT. Protein product: CASSFTFFGQQINEKLFF.